The 21 T cell receptor beta chains below come from one sample, sequenced in a study of blood T cell repertoires in COVID-19 (TCRdb year 2020). Receptor libraries were prepared by the immunoSEQ multiplex PCR assay. TCRdb limited this immuneACCESS table to in-frame rearrangements with V and J called. A share of clones is missing; checked studies link under half to unresolved V genes, and the rest is unexplained. The sample table records around 170,000 clones; about 90% of these occur just once. The ten largest account for roughly 2.8% of the sample. Sequenced: peripheral blood. These receptors were taken from a man in his 60s with acute or convalescent COVID-19.

This chain uses TRBV30 with TRBJ1-2, with D perhaps TRBD1 (6 bases). The CDR3 spans 12 residues. Per germline, CDR1 GTSNPN and CDR2 SVGIG (reference sequence). V lost 1 base and J 5 bases, leaving 8 bases between the germline ends. The DNA of the CDR3 is TGTGCCTGGAGTGGGCAGGGGTATGGCTACACCTTC. Protein: CAWSGQGYGYTF.

This chain connects TRBV10-3 to TRBJ2-7, with D perhaps matching TRBD1 (6 bases). Trimming shortened V by 5 bases and J by 6 bases, and 8 bases separated the two germline ends. The CDR3 runs to 11 residues. Looked up from germline, CDR1 is ENHRY and CDR2 is SYGVKD. Written as DNA, the CDR3 is TGTGCCATCAGTACAGGGTTCGAGCAGTACTTC. Translation gives CAISTGFEQYF.

J is TRBJ1-2 and V is TRBV5-6, with TRBD1 matching over 8 bases. Germline V gene data show CDR1 as SGHDT and CDR2 as YYEEEE. The CDR3 is 16 amino acids. The ends lost 1 base at V and 5 bases at J; junction bases unmatched: 10. In DNA, the CDR3 is TGTGCCAGCAGCTTGTTCTATCAGGGGGCGGTGTATGGCTACACCTTC. It is translated as CASSLFYQGAVYGYTF.

The rearrangement links TRBV11-2 to TRBJ1-6; D ambiguous. V shed 1 base and J shed 0 bases, with 7 bases lying between them. CDR3 length equals 16 residues. The germline V gene has CDR1 SGHAT and CDR2 FQNNGV. The CDR3 protein is CASSLGRSSYNSPLHF. For the CDR3, the DNA is TGTGCCAGCAGCTTAGGGCGGAGCTCCTATAATTCACCCCTCCACTTT.

The rearrangement uses TRBV6-5 and TRBJ1-1; no clear D. V lost 0 bases to trimming and J lost 0 bases, with 8 bases between them. The germline V gene has CDR1 MNHEY and CDR2 SVGAGI. CDR3 length: 15 residues. The CDR3: CASSYSNSLNTEAFF. The CDR3 coding sequence is TGTGCCAGCAGTTACTCGAACAGTCTGAACACTGAAGCTTTCTTT.

The rearrangement joins TRBV7-8 to TRBJ2-7; D may be TRBD1 (5 bases). Germline V CDR1 and CDR2: SGHVS, FQNEAQ. The CDR3 has 14 amino acids. The V end was cut by 5 bases, the J end by 2 bases, with 13 bases between. The CDR3 loop reads CASSQTVFTYEQYF. DNA for the CDR3: TGTGCCAGCAGCCAGACAGTTTTTACCTACGAGCAGTACTTC.

This rearrangement joins TRBV6-5 to TRBJ2-1, with 9 bases that match TRBD1. The trim removed 6 bases at V and 6 bases at J, leaving 9 bases unmatched. Per the germline V gene, CDR1 is MNHEY and CDR2 is SVGAGI. This CDR3 has 15 amino acids. Here the CDR3 DNA reads TGTGCCAGCAGACCCCAATGGACAGGGGTCAATGAGCAGTTCTTC. Amino acids: CASRPQWTGVNEQFF.

The rearrangement joins TRBV27 to TRBJ2-7; tentatively, D is TRBD1 (5 bases). V was shortened by 4 bases and J by 3 bases, with 10 bases between the two germline ends. The germline V gene encodes CDR1 MNHEY and CDR2 SMNVEV (reference sequence). The CDR3 extends over 13 amino acids. The CDR3 nucleotides are TGTGCCAGCAGTTCAGGGCCCCACTACGAGCAGTACTTC. It translates to CASSSGPHYEQYF.

The V and J genes are TRBV4-1 and TRBJ1-3; no clear D gene. Germline CDR1 reads MGHRA; CDR2 reads YSYEKL. The CDR3 runs 17 residues. V lost 3 bases and J lost 0, with 15 bases in between. DNA of the CDR3: TGCGCCAGCAGCCATCCTACTCGTGAGAGCTCTGGAAACACCATATATTTT. It specifies CASSHPTRESSGNTIYF.

This chain uses TRBV25-1 with TRBJ1-5; 7 nucleotides match TRBD1. Germline-derived CDR1 and CDR2 are MGHDK and SYGVNS. With V trimmed by 5 bases and J by 7 bases, 5 bases remained unmatched. The CDR3 is 13 amino acids. CDR3 loop: CASSQGGEQPQHF. Here the CDR3 DNA reads TGTGCCAGCAGTCAGGGGGGAGAGCAGCCCCAGCATTTT. The variable domain in full, with the rest retrieved from reference TRBV25-1 and TRBJ1-5, is EADIYQTPRYLVIGTGKKITLECSQTMGHDKMYWYQQDPGMELHLIHYSYGVNSTEKGDLSSESTVSRIRTEHFPLTLESARPSHTSQYLCASSQGGEQPQHFGDGTRLSIL.

The J gene is TRBJ2-1, the V gene TRBV7-3, with 10 bases fitting TRBD1. The ends lost 2 bases at V and 9 bases at J; junction bases unmatched: 4. The CDR3 covers 14 residues. The germline V gene encodes CDR1 SGHTA and CDR2 FQGTGA. CDR3 sequence (DNA): TGTGCCAGCAGCTTAGGGACAGGGGCAGGTGAGCAGTTCTTC. Residues: CASSLGTGAGEQFF.

This chain links TRBV5-4 with TRBJ1-1; TRBD1 might be the D (6 bases). The CDR3 is made up of 14 amino acids. Germline CDR1 SGHNT, CDR2 YYREEE (reference sequence). V was cut by 1 base and J by 6 bases, with 13 bases left in between. The CDR3 spells CASSLMGAQPEAFF. The CDR3 bases are TGTGCCAGCAGCTTGATGGGGGCTCAGCCTGAAGCTTTCTTT.

The chain is built from TRBV7-6 and TRBJ1-2; TRBD1 might be the D (5 bases). CDR1 and CDR2 from the germline V gene are SGHVS and FNYEAQ. Trimming took 0 bases from V and 7 from J, leaving 12 bases between them. The CDR3 sequence is 14 residues long. The CDR3 loop is CASSLAGPGSGYTF. In DNA form, the CDR3 reads TGTGCCAGCAGCTTAGCGGGGCCCGGTTCTGGCTACACCTTC. The whole variable domain, filled in from reference TRBV7-6 and TRBJ1-2, reads GAGVSQSPRYKVTKRGQDVALRCDPISGHVSLYWYRQALGQGPEFLTYFNYEAQQDKSGLPNDRFSAERPEGSISTLTIQRTEQRDSAMYRCASSLAGPGSGYTFGSGTRLTVV.

CDR3 residues: CASSQGGAGLYEQYF. CDR3 in DNA: TGTGCCAGCAGCCAAGGAGGAGCGGGGCTCTACGAGCAGTACTTC. The rearrangement uses TRBV14 and TRBJ2-7; 7 nucleotides match TRBD2. Germline CDR1 and CDR2: SGHDN and FVKESK. V was clipped by 1 base and J by 3 bases; unmatched bases: 6. The CDR3 length is 15 residues.

This rearrangement joins TRBV7-9 to TRBJ2-3, with TRBD2 matching 12 bases. J gave up 4 bases and V 4 bases, and 6 bases lay outside the gene matches. Germline CDR1 is SEHNR and CDR2 is FQNEAQ (reference sequence). There are 16 residues in the CDR3. As DNA, the CDR3 is TGTGCCAGCAGCTCCATCCTAGCGGGGGGGCCAGATACGCAGTATTTT. Translated, it gives CASSSILAGGPDTQYF.

V is TRBV27 and J is TRBJ2-3; D perhaps matches TRBD2 (5 bases). The length of the CDR3 is 14 residues. Deletions cut 6 bases from V and 4 bases from J, with 14 bases between. Germline CDR1 reads MNHEY; CDR2 reads SMNVEV (reference sequence). The CDR3 DNA is TGTGCCAGCAGCACCGGGGAGATCGCAGATACGCAGTATTTT. The encoded protein is CASSTGEIADTQYF.

CDR3 loop: CASSPGQGAYGYTF. CDR3 coding DNA: TGTGCCAGCAGCCCGGGACAGGGGGCTTATGGCTACACCTTC. The chain recombines TRBV14 with TRBJ1-2; 12 positions match TRBD1. CDR1 and CDR2 from the germline V gene are SGHDN and FVKESK. There are 14 residues in the CDR3. V lost 4 bases to trimming and J lost 5 bases; unmatched junction nucleotides: 2.

This clone has just one count. V is TRBV5-1 and J is TRBJ2-2, with D possibly being TRBD1 (6 bases). The germline gives CDR1 SGHRS, CDR2 YFSETQ. Trimming removed 0 bases from V and 5 bases from J, with 20 bases in between. The CDR3 has 18 amino acids. CDR3 DNA: TGCGCCAGCAGCTTGGGACTTCTGGGGGCTGCAGAGACCGGGGAGCTGTTTTTT. Amino acid sequence: CASSLGLLGAAETGELFF.

The V and J genes are TRBV2 and TRBJ1-2; 8 bases map to TRBD1. Germline V gene data show CDR1 as SNHLY and CDR2 as FYNNEI. This CDR3 spans 14 amino acids. V lost 7 bases to trimming and J lost 4 bases; unmatched junction nucleotides: 8. This CDR3 reads CASNLGDRPYGYTF. CDR3 in DNA: TGTGCCAGCAACCTGGGGGACAGGCCCTATGGCTACACCTTC.

V gene TRBV7-6 combines with J gene TRBJ2-7; TRBD1 matches 9 bases. Germline V gives CDR1 SGHVS, CDR2 FNYEAQ. After removal of 2 bases from V and 3 bases from J, the junction contained 8 bases not matched to a gene. This CDR3 comprises 16 residues. The CDR3 coding sequence is TGTGCCAGCAGCTTAAATACGGGACAGGGAATCTACGAGCAGTACTTC. Its protein is CASSLNTGQGIYEQYF.

The chain couples TRBV5-1 to TRBJ1-1; TRBD1 aligns across 9 bases. The J segment lost 13 bases and the V segment lost 4 bases, leaving 8 bases of the junction unmatched. Germline CDR1 reads SGHRS; CDR2 reads YFSETQ. The CDR3 length is 12 residues. The CDR3 bases are TGCGCCAGCAGCGTGGGACAGGGTCGTGATTTCTTT. Its protein product is CASSVGQGRDFF.